Presented here are 6 T cell receptor beta chains from one specimen sequenced in a study of shared clonotypes between healthy human individuals. Some clones are missing from TCRdb's copy, which holds only in-frame ones; the method was immunoSEQ multiplex PCR. Altogether 2 million or so clones are present, about 95% being singletons, with the ten largest covering 0.1% to 0.15%. The specimen sequenced was naive CD4+ T cells sorted from blood. The subset: CD45RA+ positively selected. All receptors derive from a man aged 18 to 30 in good health.

This chain links TRBV5-4 with TRBJ1-1; 8 bases line up with TRBD1. The J segment lost 3 bases and the V segment lost 2 bases, leaving 3 bases of the junction unmatched. The CDR3 spans 14 residues. Germline V lookup: CDR1 SGHNT, CDR2 YYREEE (reference sequence). Here the CDR3 DNA reads TGTGCCAGCAGCTTCAGGGGGCGGTACACTGAAGCTTTCTTT. It encodes CASSFRGRYTEAFF.

V gene TRBV4-1 combines with J gene TRBJ2-3, with 13 positions matching TRBD2. Trimming removed 3 bases from V and 7 bases from J; junction bases left unmatched: 13. Germline V gene sequence: CDR1 MGHRA, CDR2 YSYEKL. The CDR3 has 18 amino acids. The CDR3 here is CASSHPKSGTSGMNTQYF. The CDR3 DNA reads TGCGCCAGCAGCCACCCTAAATCCGGGACTAGCGGGATGAATACGCAGTATTTT.

This sequence joins TRBV27 and TRBJ2-5; D ambiguous. Germline lookup yields CDR1 MNHEY and CDR2 SMNVEV (reference sequence). The CDR3 is made up of 11 amino acids. V was shortened by 4 bases and J by 4 bases, with 4 bases between the two germline ends. The CDR3 sequence: CASSYAETQYF. For the CDR3, the DNA is TGTGCCAGCAGTTACGCAGAGACCCAGTACTTC.

This chain connects TRBV19 to TRBJ1-1; D remains ambiguous. The CDR3 runs 14 residues. CDR1 and CDR2 (germline): LNHDA, SQIVND (reference sequence). V lost 7 bases, J lost 1 base, and 13 bases lay in between. The CDR3 protein is CASKGTVGNTEAFF. In DNA form, the CDR3 reads TGTGCCAGTAAAGGAACCGTGGGGAACACTGAAGCTTTCTTT. Drawing the rest from reference TRBV19 and TRBJ1-1, the complete variable domain is DGGITQSPKYLFRKEGQNVTLSCEQNLNHDAMYWYRQDPGQGLRLIYYSQIVNDFQKGDIAEGYSVSREKKESFPLTVTSAQKNPTAFYLCASKGTVGNTEAFFGQGTRLTVV.

J is TRBJ1-2 and V is TRBV2; unclear D gene. Germline V lookup: CDR1 SNHLY, CDR2 FYNNEI. CDR3 length: 17 residues. V lost 0 bases to trimming and J lost 6 bases, with 20 bases between them. CDR3 DNA: TGTGCCAGCAGTGAAGCGAGGCTCTCGCACTCAAGCAATGGCTACACCTTC. Its protein is CASSEARLSHSSNGYTF.

The chain recombines TRBV2 with TRBJ2-1; D is unclear. The CDR3 has 15 amino acids. Trimming shortened V by 4 bases and J by 4 bases, and 14 bases separated the two germline ends. In germline, CDR1 is SNHLY, CDR2 FYNNEI. The CDR3 region is CASSGDGIKYNEQFF. CDR3 nucleotide sequence: TGTGCCAGCAGTGGGGATGGGATTAAGTACAATGAGCAGTTCTTC.